Following are 3 T cell receptor beta chains from one sample sequenced in a study of T cells in Graves' hyperthyroidism and ophthalmopathy. TCR beta CDR3 regions were amplified from RNA. With the HTBI primer set, the TCR CDR3 went through a first round of RT-PCR. A single record per CDR3 protein comes from TCRdb applying MiXCR to the multiplex PCR reads. The sample contains approximately 430,000 distinct CDR3 sequences, around 16% of which appear only once. Input material: blood. The receptors derive from a woman aged 18-29 years with Graves' hyperthyroidism.

This clonotype was recorded at least ten times. The chain joins TRBV2 to TRBJ1-2; D uncertain. Deletions cut 7 bases from V and 8 bases from J, with 17 bases between. CDR1 and CDR2 from the germline V gene are SNHLY and FYNNEI. CDR3 length equals 13 residues. CDR3 loop: CASTVQERRGYTF. The CDR3 nucleotides are TGTGCCAGCACTGTTCAGGAGCGCAGGGGCTACACCTTC.

V usage is TRBV5-1 and J usage is TRBJ2-3; D possibly uses TRBD1 or TRBD2 (5 bases each). Germline V gene data show CDR1 as SGHRS and CDR2 as YFSETQ. The CDR3 consists of 14 residues. Deletions cut 3 bases from V and 4 bases from J, with 12 bases between. CDR3 amino acids: CASSSGPPADTQYF. Written as DNA, the CDR3 is TGCGCCAGCAGCTCGGGGCCTCCCGCAGATACGCAGTATTTT.

This clonotype came up many times. The chain is built from TRBV7-9 and TRBJ2-1; no definite D call. V dropped 7 bases and J dropped 6 bases, with 4 bases sitting between them. This CDR3 has 10 residues. Germline loops: CDR1 SEHNR, CDR2 FQNEAQ (reference sequence). CDR3 bases: TGTGCCAGCATGGGCAATGAGCAGTTCTTC. Its translation is CASMGNEQFF.